These 14 T cell receptor beta chains were all obtained from the same sample, sequenced in a study of shared clonotypes between healthy human individuals. Only in-frame clones appear in the TCRdb table, and some are missing; sequencing was by immunoSEQ multiplex PCR. The table shows roughly 2 million clones, with around 95% occurring only once. The specimen sequenced was naive CD4+ T cells sorted from blood. The subset is: CD45RA+ positively selected. These receptors were taken from a man aged 18 to 35 in good health.

This clone was found a few times. The sample holds other DNA sequences that translate to the same CDR3. V is TRBV5-6 and J is TRBJ2-3; no clear D gene. CDR3 size: 11 residues. The ends were cut back, 3 bases at V and 2 bases at J, with 1 base in the middle. Germline V gene data show CDR1 as SGHDT and CDR2 as YYEEEE. The CDR3 DNA reads TGTGCCAGCAGCTCCACAGATACGCAGTATTTT. Residues: CASSSTDTQYF.

V and J are TRBV5-1 and TRBJ1-2; TRBD1 matches 8 bases. This CDR3 region has 15 residues. After removal of 0 bases from V and 9 bases from J, the junction contained 10 bases not matched to a gene. From germline, CDR1 is SGHRS and CDR2 YFSETQ. The CDR3 region has the DNA TGCGCCAGCAGCTTGGAAGGTCGGGACAGGTACCGCTACACCTTC. Its protein is CASSLEGRDRYRYTF.

Of note for this clone: The sample holds other DNA sequences that translate to the same CDR3. The J gene is TRBJ2-3, the V gene TRBV5-4, with D unresolved. V dropped 0 bases and J dropped 0 bases, with 8 bases sitting between them. The V gene's germline CDR1 is SGHNT and CDR2 YYREEE (reference sequence). The CDR3 extends over 15 amino acids. CDR3 nucleotide sequence: TGTGCCAGCAGCTTGGACGGCGGTAGCACAGATACGCAGTATTTT. This sequence encodes CASSLDGGSTDTQYF.

This chain joins TRBV28 and TRBJ2-3; D perhaps matches TRBD2 (5 bases). The CDR3 extends over 15 amino acids. The germline V gene encodes CDR1 MDHEN and CDR2 SYDVKM. Between the trimmed V and J ends, which lost 3 bases and 6 bases, there was a span of 16 bases. The DNA of the CDR3 is TGTGCCAGCAGTTTGAGGGCCCAAGTAGCTGATACGCAGTATTTT. Protein: CASSLRAQVADTQYF. Drawing the rest from reference TRBV28 and TRBJ2-3, the complete variable domain is DVKVTQSSRYLVKRTGEKVFLECVQDMDHENMFWYRQDPGLGLRLIYFSYDVKMKEKGDIPEGYSVSREKKERFSLILESASTNQTSMYLCASSLRAQVADTQYFGPGTRLTVL.

The chain carries TRBV6-4 and TRBJ2-1, with TRBD2 as a possible D gene (5 bases). Germline CDR1 MRHNA, CDR2 SNTAGT. The germline V and J ends were trimmed by 4 bases and 1 base, with 14 bases remaining between them. The CDR3 consists of 16 residues. CDR3 coding DNA: TGTGCCAGCAGTGCTCAAGCGGAGGTGTCCTACAATGAGCAGTTCTTC. The encoded protein is CASSAQAEVSYNEQFF.

The chain couples TRBV30 to TRBJ1-3; D not certain. CDR3 size: 11 residues. Germline V gene sequence: CDR1 GTSNPN, CDR2 SVGIG (reference sequence). Trimming took 2 bases from V and 8 from J, leaving 7 bases between them. The CDR3 nucleotides read TGTGCCTGGAGTTTTGGGGACACCATATATTTT. Translated, it gives CAWSFGDTIYF.

The J gene is TRBJ2-5, the V gene TRBV2; D gene uncertain. The CDR3 spans 12 residues. Per the germline V gene, CDR1 is SNHLY and CDR2 is FYNNEI. With 4 bases removed from V and 5 bases from J, the gap between germline ends came to 8 bases. The CDR3 sequence: CASSVGRETQYF. DNA for the CDR3: TGTGCCAGCAGTGTCGGGCGGGAGACCCAGTACTTC. The full variable domain, its missing parts supplied by reference TRBV2 and TRBJ2-5, is EPEVTQTPSHQVTQMGQEVILRCVPISNHLYFYWYRQILGQKVEFLVSFYNNEISEKSEIFDDQFSVERPDGSNFTLKIRSTKLEDSAMYFCASSVGRETQYFGPGTRLLVL.

The sample holds one count of this clone. This rearrangement joins TRBV6-5 to TRBJ1-2, with 10 bases lining up with TRBD1. This CDR3 has 13 residues. V trimming: 5 bases; J trimming: 7 bases; junction bases outside the gene matches: 4. Germline loops: CDR1 MNHEY, CDR2 SVGAGI. The CDR3: CASSTRDRGGYTF. The CDR3 bases are TGTGCCAGCAGTACCCGGGACAGGGGTGGCTACACCTTC.

The chain uses TRBV9 and TRBJ2-3; D might be TRBD2 (5 bases). This CDR3 is built from 15 residues. Trimming stripped 2 bases from V and 1 base from J, with 11 bases between. Germline values: CDR1 SGDLS, CDR2 YYNGEE. The CDR3 sequence is CASSVAYGGTDTQYF. DNA for the CDR3: TGTGCCAGCAGCGTGGCATACGGGGGCACAGATACGCAGTATTTT. The full variable domain, its missing parts supplied by reference TRBV9 and TRBJ2-3, is DSGVTQTPKHLITATGQRVTLRCSPRSGDLSVYWYQQSLDQGLQFLIQYYNGEERAKGNILERFSAQQFPDLHSELNLSSLELGDSALYFCASSVAYGGTDTQYFGPGTRLTVL.

The J gene is TRBJ1-5, the V gene TRBV18; a weak D match, TRBD1 (6 bases). With 4 bases removed from V and 0 bases from J, the gap between germline ends came to 10 bases. This CDR3 region has 15 residues. Germline assignment: CDR1 KGHSH and CDR2 LQKENI. This CDR3 reads CASSRQVDSNQPQHF. Here the CDR3 DNA reads TGTGCCAGCTCACGACAGGTCGATAGCAATCAGCCCCAGCATTTT. Full variable domain (remainder filled in from reference TRBV18 and TRBJ1-5): NAGVMQNPRHLVRRRGQEARLRCSPMKGHSHVYWYRQLPEEGLKFMVYLQKENIIDESGMPKERFSAEFPKEGPSILRIQQVVRGDSAAYFCASSRQVDSNQPQHFGDGTRLSIL.

The V gene is TRBV5-4, the J gene TRBJ2-3; 7 bases agree with TRBD2. Germline CDR1 reads SGHNT; CDR2 reads YYREEE (reference sequence). With V trimmed by 5 bases and J by 4 bases, 7 bases remained unmatched. The length of the CDR3 is 14 residues. The CDR3 DNA is TGTGCCAGCAGGGGCCCAGCGGGGTCAGATACGCAGTATTTT. Protein: CASRGPAGSDTQYF.

This clone was found once. This sequence joins TRBV29-1 and TRBJ1-1; tentatively, D is TRBD1 (6 bases). With 6 bases removed from V and 4 bases from J, the gap between germline ends came to 12 bases. CDR3 length equals 12 residues. The germline V gene has CDR1 SQVTM and CDR2 ANQGSEA. The DNA for the CDR3 is TGCAGCGTGGGGGGGGGCTTCACTGAAGCTTTCTTT. Amino acids: CSVGGGFTEAFF.

The rearrangement uses TRBV2 and TRBJ1-2, with D maybe TRBD1 (5 bases). Deletions cut 7 bases from V and 4 bases from J, with 16 bases between. The germline V gene has CDR1 SNHLY and CDR2 FYNNEI. This CDR3 is 14 amino acids long. CDR3 nucleotides: TGTGCCAGCACCGACCCCGGGGCCAGCTATGGCTACACCTTC. Its translation is CASTDPGASYGYTF.

CDR3 loop: CSVGWTYEQYF. CDR3 bases: TGCAGCGTTGGTTGGACCTACGAGCAGTACTTC. The genes are TRBV29-1 and TRBJ2-7; D call uncertain. The CDR3 loop spans 11 amino acids. The V end was cut by 4 bases, the J end by 2 bases, with 6 bases between. Germline assignment: CDR1 SQVTM and CDR2 ANQGSEA.